This entry lists 27 T cell receptor beta chains sequenced from one sample in a study of T cell responses to AZD1222 COVID-19 vaccine. Produced via immunoSEQ multiplex PCR; TCRdb's table is partial and in-frame only. The sample consists of approximately 200,000 clones, 70% to 90% of them appearing once. The specimen was peripheral blood, collected on day 0 of AZD1222 vaccination. Source of these receptors: an adult in good health.

This chain links TRBV24-1 with TRBJ2-3; D gene unclear. CDR3 length: 18 residues. Trimming left V 2 bases short and J 4 bases short, with 21 bases between. Per the germline V gene, CDR1 is KGHDR and CDR2 is SFDVKD. CDR3 coding DNA: TGTGCCACCAGTGATTCCCGCCGATCGGGTCCTATCGCAGATACGCAGTATTTT. This codes for CATSDSRRSGPIADTQYF.

The chain joins TRBV11-3 to TRBJ2-7, with D possibly TRBD2 on 5 matching bases. Germline-derived CDR1 and CDR2 are SGHNT and YENEEA. CDR3 length: 12 residues. V lost 5 bases to trimming and J lost 5 bases, with 10 bases between them. CDR3 bases: TGTGCCAGCAGCGGACTGAGCCACGAGCAGTACTTC. It translates to CASSGLSHEQYF.

J is TRBJ1-5 and V is TRBV24-1, with D possibly being TRBD1 (5 bases). Trimming cost V 9 bases and J 1 base, with 12 bases left between them. This CDR3 spans 14 amino acids. Germline values: CDR1 KGHDR, CDR2 SFDVKD. CDR3 sequence: CATSGAGSNQPQHF. The DNA of the CDR3 is TGTGCCACCTCCGGGGCAGGAAGCAATCAGCCCCAGCATTTT.

The J gene is TRBJ1-6, the V gene TRBV7-8, with D perhaps TRBD1 (6 bases). The V gene lost 5 bases and the J gene lost 1 base, with 12 bases spanning the gap. The CDR3 length is 16 residues. Germline V gene data show CDR1 as SGHVS and CDR2 as FQNEAQ. Here the CDR3 reads CASSPTTGSYNSPLHF. The CDR3 DNA reads TGTGCCAGCAGCCCAACAACAGGGTCCTATAATTCACCCCTCCACTTT. Combining the CDR3 with reference TRBV7-8 and TRBJ1-6 gives the whole variable domain GAGVSQSPRYKVAKRGQDVALRCDPISGHVSLFWYQQALGQGPEFLTYFQNEAQLDKSGLPSDRFFAERPEGSVSTLKIQRTQQEDSAVYLCASSPTTGSYNSPLHFGNGTRLTVT.

CDR3 coding DNA: TGTGCCTGGAGCCTAGAGGTGGGGGCGAACACCGGGGAGCTGTTTTTT. It codes for CAWSLEVGANTGELFF. V gene TRBV30 combines with J gene TRBJ2-2; TRBD1 or TRBD2 may be the D gene (5 bases each). Per the germline V gene, CDR1 is GTSNPN and CDR2 is SVGIG (reference sequence). V was clipped by 3 bases and J by 0 bases, with 14 bases between them. This CDR3 is 16 amino acids long.

This chain joins TRBV5-1 and TRBJ2-2; TRBD2 matches at 14 bases. The CDR3 covers 16 residues. The germline V gene has CDR1 SGHRS and CDR2 YFSETQ. Unmatched junction bases numbered 3, after V lost 4 bases and J lost 4 bases. The CDR3 protein is CASSMGLAGVTGELFF. In DNA form, the CDR3 reads TGCGCCAGCAGCATGGGACTAGCGGGGGTCACCGGGGAGCTGTTTTTT.

The chain is built from TRBV7-2 and TRBJ1-4; D remains ambiguous. Germline-derived CDR1 and CDR2 are SGHTA and FQGNSA. V gave up 1 base and J gave up 6 bases, with 12 bases separating them. The CDR3 contains 15 residues. The CDR3 reads CASSLGGRAYEKLFF. The CDR3 DNA follows: TGTGCCAGCAGCTTAGGGGGTAGAGCCTATGAAAAACTGTTTTTT.

V gene TRBV7-8 combines with J gene TRBJ2-7, with D perhaps TRBD2 (6 bases). Trimming left V 0 bases short and J 4 bases short, with 10 bases between. Germline CDR1 is SGHVS and CDR2 is FQNEAQ. The CDR3 spans 14 residues. As DNA, the CDR3 is TGTGCCAGCAGCTTAGCAGCCGGGGGATACGAGCAGTACTTC. It specifies CASSLAAGGYEQYF.

The rearrangement links TRBV19 to TRBJ1-5; TRBD1 aligns across 8 bases. Per germline, CDR1 LNHDA and CDR2 SQIVND (reference sequence). J lost 2 bases, V lost 7 bases, and 16 bases had no gene match. The CDR3 has 18 amino acids. The CDR3 DNA is TGTGCCAGTAATTTTCCCGGGACAGGCGTGATAGGCAATCAGCCCCAGCATTTT. The encoded protein is CASNFPGTGVIGNQPQHF. Complete variable domain (other parts from reference TRBV19 and TRBJ1-5): DGGITQSPKYLFRKEGQNVTLSCEQNLNHDAMYWYRQDPGQGLRLIYYSQIVNDFQKGDIAEGYSVSREKKESFPLTVTSAQKNPTAFYLCASNFPGTGVIGNQPQHFGDGTRLSIL.

This clone has only one observation. The gene calls are TRBV11-3 and TRBJ1-1; possible D gene TRBD1, 5 bases. V was shortened by 2 bases and J by 4 bases, with 11 bases between the two germline ends. This CDR3 spans 14 amino acids. The germline CDR1 and CDR2 sequences are SGHNT and YENEEA. CDR3 region: CASSLSGWSTEAFF. For the CDR3, the DNA is TGTGCCAGCAGCTTATCAGGGTGGAGCACTGAAGCTTTCTTT. Drawing the rest from reference TRBV11-3 and TRBJ1-1, the complete variable domain is EAGVVQSPRYKIIEKKQPVAFWCNPISGHNTLYWYLQNLGQGPELLIRYENEEAVDDSQLPKDRFSAERLKGVDSTLKIQPAELGDSAVYLCASSLSGWSTEAFFGQGTRLTVV.

The chain recombines TRBV12-3 or TRBV12-4 with TRBJ2-1, with no clear D. This CDR3 contains 12 residues. Trimming removed 6 bases at V and 4 bases at J, with 7 bases between. The CDR3 DNA reads as TGTGCCAGCAGCCCAACGTACAATGAGCAGTTCTTC. This codes for CASSPTYNEQFF.

This chain uses TRBV6-5 with TRBJ2-7; 8 bases match TRBD1. The V and J ends lost 11 bases and 4 bases, in that order; junction bases with no gene match: 10. The CDR3 runs 13 residues. The V gene's germline CDR1 is MNHEY and CDR2 SVGAGI. The CDR3 DNA sequence: TGTGCCTCGGATCGGACAGGGTGGTACGAGCAGTACTTC. Encoded protein: CASDRTGWYEQYF.

The chain uses TRBV5-4 and TRBJ1-5, with 9 bases lining up with TRBD1. This CDR3 is 15 amino acids long. Trimming at V came to 4 bases and at J to 6 bases, leaving 8 bases not matched to a gene. Germline-derived CDR1 and CDR2 are SGHNT and YYREEE (reference sequence). CDR3 in DNA: TGTGCCAGCAGCCCCGGACAGGGGACGGGTCAGCCCCAGCATTTT. It encodes CASSPGQGTGQPQHF.

For this clone: An end of the junction does not agree with germline; a read error may underlie this. The rearrangement uses TRBV6-1 and TRBJ2-1; D is ambiguous. The CDR3 runs to 15 residues. Germline CDR1 reads MNHNS; CDR2 reads SASEGT. The chain's CDR3 is CASGEELIAYNEQFF. CDR3 bases: TGTGCCAGCGGTGAGGAACTGATCGCCTACAATGAGCAGTTCTTC.

The chain employs TRBV6-5 and TRBJ2-7; TRBD1 is a possible D gene (5 bases). CDR3 size: 14 residues. Germline V gene data show CDR1 as MNHEY and CDR2 as SVGAGI. Trimming removed 0 bases from V and 7 bases from J, with 13 bases in between. The CDR3 reads CASSYSYPSGEQYF. CDR3 DNA sequence: TGTGCCAGCAGTTACTCCTACCCTTCAGGGGAGCAGTACTTC.

The chain uses TRBV27 and TRBJ2-7; 15 nucleotides align to TRBD2. V was pared by 4 bases and J by 2 bases, with 9 bases of the junction left unmatched. The CDR3 covers 18 residues. The germline CDR1 and CDR2 sequences are MNHEY and SMNVEV (reference sequence). The CDR3 region is CASSYSGTSGGPTYEQYF. The CDR3 nucleotides read TGTGCCAGCAGTTACTCCGGGACTAGCGGGGGGCCCACCTACGAGCAGTACTTC.

V and J are TRBV28 and TRBJ1-1, with D unresolved. CDR3 size: 12 residues. Germline CDR1 and CDR2: MDHEN and SYDVKM. V lost 4 bases, J lost 1 base, and 4 bases lay in between. The CDR3 loop is CASSSANTEAFF. In DNA, the CDR3 is TGTGCCAGCAGTTCCGCGAACACTGAAGCTTTCTTT.

This rearrangement joins TRBV5-4 to TRBJ1-2; maybe TRBD1 (5 bases). Looked up from germline, CDR1 is SGHNT and CDR2 is YYREEE (reference sequence). This CDR3 contains 14 residues. Deletions cut 4 bases from V and 5 bases from J, with 15 bases between. CDR3 protein: CASSLPGRVYGYTF. CDR3 DNA sequence: TGTGCCAGCAGCCTCCCAGGGCGGGTATATGGCTACACCTTC.

This chain joins TRBV12-3 or TRBV12-4 and TRBJ2-7; D gene unclear. V was shortened by 2 bases and J by 7 bases, with 6 bases between the two germline ends. CDR3 length: 11 residues. The CDR3 DNA reads TGTGCCAGCAGTTTACGCCGGGAGCAGTACTTC. Protein sequence: CASSLRREQYF.

V gene TRBV6-2 or TRBV6-3 combines with J gene TRBJ2-3; 10 bases are shared with TRBD2. The CDR3 runs to 16 residues. The J segment lost 0 bases and the V segment lost 5 bases, leaving 5 bases of the junction unmatched. CDR1 is MNHEY, CDR2 SVGEGT, per germline. DNA for the CDR3: TGTGCCAGCAGTCTTAGCGGGGGGCGAAGCACAGATACGCAGTATTTT. Its protein product is CASSLSGGRSTDTQYF.

The table lists this clone with a few counts. The chain is built from TRBV2 and TRBJ1-1; tentative D call: TRBD1 (5 bases). Germline V CDR1 and CDR2: SNHLY, FYNNEI. The V and J ends lost 8 bases and 4 bases respectively, with 14 bases between them. This CDR3 spans 13 amino acids. The CDR3 coding sequence is TGTGCCAGCTACCGGGACCTCGGCACTGAAGCTTTCTTT. It is translated as CASYRDLGTEAFF.

This clone was picked up a small number of times. The rearrangement links TRBV6-5 to TRBJ1-1; the D is unclear. The ends were cut back, 0 bases at V and 5 bases at J, with 13 bases in the middle. The CDR3 has 15 residues. Germline V gene data show CDR1 as MNHEY and CDR2 as SVGAGI. The CDR3 spells CASSYSGTLGTEAFF. Here the CDR3 DNA reads TGTGCCAGCAGTTACTCCGGAACCCTAGGGACTGAAGCTTTCTTT.

The V and J genes are TRBV7-3 and TRBJ2-5, with 8 bases matching TRBD2. Trimming at V came to 5 bases and at J to 5 bases, leaving 10 bases not matched to a gene. The length of the CDR3 is 15 residues. Germline V gene lookup returns CDR1 SGHTA and CDR2 FQGTGA. DNA for the CDR3: TGTGCCAGCAGCCGAGGGACTAGTTCGTCGGAGACCCAGTACTTC. This gives the protein CASSRGTSSSETQYF.

The J gene is TRBJ1-2, the V gene TRBV3-1 (or the pseudogene TRBV3-2); D gene ambiguous. V was cut by 4 bases and J by 5 bases, with 29 bases left in between. The germline V gene has CDR1 LGHDT and CDR2 YNNKEL (reference sequence). The length of the CDR3 is 19 residues. The CDR3 reads CASSPCDIDAEDEGYGYTF. DNA for the CDR3: TGTGCCAGCAGCCCCTGTGACATCGATGCGGAAGACGAAGGGTATGGCTACACCTTC.

This chain uses TRBV9 with TRBJ2-3; D not resolved. CDR1 is SGDLS, CDR2 YYNGEE, per germline. The CDR3 runs to 12 residues. V was pared by 0 bases and J by 5 bases, with 4 bases between. The CDR3: CASSVGGDTQYF. In DNA form, the CDR3 reads TGTGCCAGCAGCGTAGGGGGAGATACGCAGTATTTT.

The J gene is TRBJ2-7, the V gene TRBV5-1, with D hard to call. The V gene lost 0 bases and the J gene lost 6 bases, with 13 bases spanning the gap. In germline, CDR1 is SGHRS, CDR2 YFSETQ. CDR3 length: 14 residues. The CDR3 DNA is TGCGCCAGCAGCTTGGGAGCCAGGCCGGGCGAGCAGTACTTC. Encoded protein: CASSLGARPGEQYF.

V and J are TRBV11-2 and TRBJ2-5; 9 positions agree with TRBD2. The junction had 8 bases not matched to a gene; V was cut back by 1 base and J by 5 bases. This CDR3 has 16 residues. CDR1 is SGHAT and CDR2 is FQNNGV in the germline V gene. The CDR3 here is CASSLVLAGSGETQYF. The CDR3 DNA is TGTGCCAGCAGCTTAGTCCTAGCGGGGTCGGGGGAGACCCAGTACTTC.